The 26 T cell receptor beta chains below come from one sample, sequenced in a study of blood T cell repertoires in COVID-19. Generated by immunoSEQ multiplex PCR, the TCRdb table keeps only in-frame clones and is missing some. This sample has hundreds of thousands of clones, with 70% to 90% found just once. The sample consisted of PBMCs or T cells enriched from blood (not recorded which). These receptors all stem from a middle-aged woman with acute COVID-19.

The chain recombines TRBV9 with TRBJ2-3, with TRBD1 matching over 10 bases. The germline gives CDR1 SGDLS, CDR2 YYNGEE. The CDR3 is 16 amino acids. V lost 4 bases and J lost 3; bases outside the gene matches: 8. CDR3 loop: CASSRGMGQGTDTQYF. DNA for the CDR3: TGTGCCAGCAGCCGTGGTATGGGACAGGGGACAGATACGCAGTATTTT.

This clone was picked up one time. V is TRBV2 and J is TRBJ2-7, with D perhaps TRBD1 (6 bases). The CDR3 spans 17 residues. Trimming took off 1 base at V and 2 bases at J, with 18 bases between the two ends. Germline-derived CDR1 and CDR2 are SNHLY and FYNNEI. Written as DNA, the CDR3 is TGTGCCAGCAGTGAAGTGGTGGGGGCAGTTCCCCCCTACGAGCAGTACTTC. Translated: CASSEVVGAVPPYEQYF.

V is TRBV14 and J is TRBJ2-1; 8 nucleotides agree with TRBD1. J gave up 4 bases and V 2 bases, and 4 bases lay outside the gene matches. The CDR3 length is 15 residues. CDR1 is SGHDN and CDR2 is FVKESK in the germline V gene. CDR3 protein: CASSQPRGPYNEQFF. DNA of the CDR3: TGTGCCAGCAGCCAACCCAGGGGGCCTTACAATGAGCAGTTCTTC.

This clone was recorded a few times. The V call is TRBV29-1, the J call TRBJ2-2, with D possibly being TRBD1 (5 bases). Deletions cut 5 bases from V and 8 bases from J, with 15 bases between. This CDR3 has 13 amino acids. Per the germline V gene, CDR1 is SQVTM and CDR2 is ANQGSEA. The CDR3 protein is CSVRRQGNGELFF. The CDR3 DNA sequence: TGCAGCGTTCGAAGGCAGGGTAATGGGGAGCTGTTTTTT.

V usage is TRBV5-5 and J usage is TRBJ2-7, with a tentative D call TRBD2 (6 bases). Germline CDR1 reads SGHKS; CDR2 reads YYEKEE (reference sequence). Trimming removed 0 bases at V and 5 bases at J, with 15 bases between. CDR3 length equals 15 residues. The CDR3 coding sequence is TGTGCCAGCAGCTTGGGGCTGGGGGGAGTGGACGAGCAGTACTTC. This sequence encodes CASSLGLGGVDEQYF.

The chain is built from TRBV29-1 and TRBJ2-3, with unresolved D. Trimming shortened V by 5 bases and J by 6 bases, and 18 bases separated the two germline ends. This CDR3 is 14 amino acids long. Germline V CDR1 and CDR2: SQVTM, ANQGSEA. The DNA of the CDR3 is TGCAGCGTTAGGCTACTGGGCCGCCGGGATACGCAGTATTTT. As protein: CSVRLLGRRDTQYF.

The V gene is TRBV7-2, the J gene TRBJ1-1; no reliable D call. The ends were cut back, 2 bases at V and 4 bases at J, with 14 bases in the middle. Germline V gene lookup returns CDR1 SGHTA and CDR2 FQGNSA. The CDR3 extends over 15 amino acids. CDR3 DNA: TGTGCCAGCAGCTTAACAGTCCTAAGCGGCACTGAAGCTTTCTTT. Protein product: CASSLTVLSGTEAFF.

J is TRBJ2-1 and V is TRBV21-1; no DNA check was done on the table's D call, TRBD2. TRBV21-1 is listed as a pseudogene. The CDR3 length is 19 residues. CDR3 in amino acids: CASSKALRLASSGLNEQFF. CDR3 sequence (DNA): TGTGCCAGCAGCAAAGCGCTACGACTAGCCTCCTCCGGTCTCAATGAGCAGTTCTTC.

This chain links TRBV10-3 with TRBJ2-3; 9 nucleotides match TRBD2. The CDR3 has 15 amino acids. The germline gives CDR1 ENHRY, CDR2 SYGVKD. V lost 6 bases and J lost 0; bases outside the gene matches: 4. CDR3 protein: CAIREAGGSTDTQYF. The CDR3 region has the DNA TGTGCCATCAGGGAAGCGGGAGGTAGCACAGATACGCAGTATTTT.

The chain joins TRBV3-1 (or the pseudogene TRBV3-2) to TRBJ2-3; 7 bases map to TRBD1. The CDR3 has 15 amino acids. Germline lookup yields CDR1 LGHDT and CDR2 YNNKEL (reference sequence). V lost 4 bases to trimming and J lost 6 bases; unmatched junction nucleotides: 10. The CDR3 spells CASSRPTGRKDTQYF. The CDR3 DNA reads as TGTGCCAGCAGCCGACCGACAGGGCGAAAGGATACGCAGTATTTT.

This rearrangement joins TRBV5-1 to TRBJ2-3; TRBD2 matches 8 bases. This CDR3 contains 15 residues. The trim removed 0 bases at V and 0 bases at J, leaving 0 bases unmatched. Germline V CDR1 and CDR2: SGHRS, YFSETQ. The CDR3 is CASSLAGGSTDTQYF. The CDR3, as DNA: TGCGCCAGCAGCTTGGCGGGGGGGAGCACAGATACGCAGTATTTT.

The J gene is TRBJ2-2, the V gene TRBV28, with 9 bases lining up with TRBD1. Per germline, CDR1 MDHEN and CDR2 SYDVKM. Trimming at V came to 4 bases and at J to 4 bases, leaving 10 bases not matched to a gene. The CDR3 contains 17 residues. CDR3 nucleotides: TGTGCCAGCAGTTCCTACACCGGGACAGGGCCCACCGGGGAGCTGTTTTTT. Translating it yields CASSSYTGTGPTGELFF.

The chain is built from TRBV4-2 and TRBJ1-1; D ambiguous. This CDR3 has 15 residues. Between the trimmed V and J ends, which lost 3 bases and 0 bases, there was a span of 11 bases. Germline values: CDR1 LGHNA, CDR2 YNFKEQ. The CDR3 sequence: CASSQPELLNTEAFF. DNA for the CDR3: TGTGCCAGCAGCCAGCCCGAACTACTGAACACTGAAGCTTTCTTT.

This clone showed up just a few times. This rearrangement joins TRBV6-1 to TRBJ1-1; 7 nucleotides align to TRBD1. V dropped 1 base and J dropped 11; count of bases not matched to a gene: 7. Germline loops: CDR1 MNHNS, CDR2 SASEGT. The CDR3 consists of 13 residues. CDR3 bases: TGTGCCAGCAGTGAAGAAGCTCACAGGGGTGCTTTCTTT. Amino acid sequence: CASSEEAHRGAFF.

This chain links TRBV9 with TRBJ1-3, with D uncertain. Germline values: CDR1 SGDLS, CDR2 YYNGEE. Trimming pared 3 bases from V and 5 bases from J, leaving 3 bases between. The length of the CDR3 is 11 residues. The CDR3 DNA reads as TGTGCCAGCAGCGATAGAAACACCATATATTTT. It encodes CASSDRNTIYF.

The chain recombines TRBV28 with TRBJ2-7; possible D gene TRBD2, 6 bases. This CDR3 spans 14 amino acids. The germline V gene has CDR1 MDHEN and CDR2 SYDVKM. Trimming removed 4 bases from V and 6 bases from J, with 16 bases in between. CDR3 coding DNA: TGTGCCAGCAGTTCTCATTGGAAGGAGGGCGAGCAGTACTTC. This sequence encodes CASSSHWKEGEQYF.

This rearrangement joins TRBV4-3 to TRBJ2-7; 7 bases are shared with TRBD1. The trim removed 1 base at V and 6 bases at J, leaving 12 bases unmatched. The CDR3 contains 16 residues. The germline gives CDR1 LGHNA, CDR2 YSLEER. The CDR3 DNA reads TGCGCCAGCAGCCAAGGCCCAGGGGGTCGGCACTCCGAGCAGTACTTC. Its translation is CASSQGPGGRHSEQYF.

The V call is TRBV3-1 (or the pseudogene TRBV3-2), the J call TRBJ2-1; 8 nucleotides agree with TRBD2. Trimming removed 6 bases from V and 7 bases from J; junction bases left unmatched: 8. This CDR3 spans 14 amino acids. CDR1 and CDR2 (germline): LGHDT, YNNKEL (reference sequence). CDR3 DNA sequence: TGTGCCAGCAGATTCAACGGGGGGGAAAATGAGCAGTTCTTC. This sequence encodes CASRFNGGENEQFF.

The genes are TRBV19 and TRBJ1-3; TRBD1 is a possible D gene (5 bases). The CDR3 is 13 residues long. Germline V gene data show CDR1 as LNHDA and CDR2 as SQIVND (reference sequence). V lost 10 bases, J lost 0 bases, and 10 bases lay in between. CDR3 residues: CATQGTSGNTIYF. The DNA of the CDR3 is TGTGCCACCCAGGGAACCTCTGGAAACACCATATATTTT.

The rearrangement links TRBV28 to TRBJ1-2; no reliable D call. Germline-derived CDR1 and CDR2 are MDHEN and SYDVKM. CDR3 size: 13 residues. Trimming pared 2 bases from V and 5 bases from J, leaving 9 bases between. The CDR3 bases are TGTGCCAGCAGTTTAATCCCGGGGTATGGCTACACCTTC. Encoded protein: CASSLIPGYGYTF.

The DNA of the CDR3 is TGTGCCAGCAGTCGGGACAGGAGCTATGGCTACACCTTC. This gives the protein CASSRDRSYGYTF. The genes are TRBV28 and TRBJ1-2; 8 bases are shared with TRBD1. The CDR3 sequence is 13 residues long. Germline CDR1 MDHEN, CDR2 SYDVKM. V lost 5 bases to trimming and J lost 4 bases; unmatched junction nucleotides: 3.

The DNA for the CDR3 is TGTGCCAGCAGCTTAATGGCAGGGTCCTACAATGAGCAGTTCTTC. Encoded protein: CASSLMAGSYNEQFF. J is TRBJ2-1 and V is TRBV11-2; perhaps TRBD1 as D (5 bases). Trimming removed 2 bases from V and 1 base from J, with 9 bases in between. The CDR3 sequence is 15 residues long. Germline CDR1 is SGHAT and CDR2 is FQNNGV. Based on the CDR3 plus reference TRBV11-2 and TRBJ2-1, the full variable domain is EAGVAQSPRYKIIEKRQSVAFWCNPISGHATLYWYQQILGQGPKLLIQFQNNGVVDDSQLPKDRFSAERLKGVDSTLKIQPAKLEDSAVYLCASSLMAGSYNEQFFGPGTRLTVL.

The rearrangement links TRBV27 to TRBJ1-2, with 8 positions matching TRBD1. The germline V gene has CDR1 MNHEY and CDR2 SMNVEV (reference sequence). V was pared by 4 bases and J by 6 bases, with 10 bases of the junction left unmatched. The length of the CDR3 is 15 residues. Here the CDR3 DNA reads TGTGCCAGCAGTTCCATCGGACAGGGAGGAGATGGCTACACCTTC. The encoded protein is CASSSIGQGGDGYTF.

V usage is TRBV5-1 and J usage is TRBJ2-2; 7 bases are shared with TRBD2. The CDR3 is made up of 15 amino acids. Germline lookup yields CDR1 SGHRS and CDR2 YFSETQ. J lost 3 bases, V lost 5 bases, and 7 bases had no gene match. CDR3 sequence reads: CASSWEGRHTGELFF. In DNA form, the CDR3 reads TGCGCCAGCAGTTGGGAGGGGAGGCACACCGGGGAGCTGTTTTTT.

CDR3 sequence: CASSVFSVVQSYEQFF. The CDR3 coding sequence is TGTGCCAGTAGTGTCTTTAGCGTGGTTCAGAGCTATGAGCAGTTCTTC. The rearrangement links TRBV19 to TRBJ2-1; maybe TRBD2 (5 bases). CDR1 is LNHDA and CDR2 is SQIVND in the germline V gene (reference sequence). The CDR3 covers 16 residues. V lost 5 bases and J 8 bases, leaving 22 bases between the germline ends.

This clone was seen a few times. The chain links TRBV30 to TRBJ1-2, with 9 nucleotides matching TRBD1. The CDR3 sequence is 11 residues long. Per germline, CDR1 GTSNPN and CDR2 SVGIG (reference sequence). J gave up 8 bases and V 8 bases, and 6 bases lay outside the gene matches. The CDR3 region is CAGGQGKGYTF. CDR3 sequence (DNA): TGTGCCGGGGGACAGGGAAAAGGCTACACCTTC.